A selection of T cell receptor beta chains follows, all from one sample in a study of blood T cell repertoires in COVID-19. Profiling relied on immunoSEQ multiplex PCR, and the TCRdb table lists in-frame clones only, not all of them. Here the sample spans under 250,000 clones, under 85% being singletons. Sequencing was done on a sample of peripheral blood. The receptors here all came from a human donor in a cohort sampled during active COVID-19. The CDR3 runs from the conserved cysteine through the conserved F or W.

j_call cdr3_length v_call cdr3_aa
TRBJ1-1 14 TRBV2 CASSENRDDTEAFF
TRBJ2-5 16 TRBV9 CASSVATSGGAETQYF
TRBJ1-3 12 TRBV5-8 CASRRAGNTIYF
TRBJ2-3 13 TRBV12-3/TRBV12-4 CASTKDYTDTQYF
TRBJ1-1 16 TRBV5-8 CASSPWGAGLNTEAFF
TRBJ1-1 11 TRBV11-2 CASSPASEAFF
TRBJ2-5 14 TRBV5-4 CASSLVGGEVTQYF
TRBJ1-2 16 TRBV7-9 CASSLSGMALNYGYTF
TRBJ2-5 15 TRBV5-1 CASSGSGGPQETQYF
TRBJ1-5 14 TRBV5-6 CASTSQTGNQPQHF
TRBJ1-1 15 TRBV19 CASSPRGQMNTEAFF
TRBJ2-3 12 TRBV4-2 CASSQDLDTQYF
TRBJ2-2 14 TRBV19 CASSEQGGTGELFF
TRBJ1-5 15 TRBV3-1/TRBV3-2 CASSATGDSNQPQHF
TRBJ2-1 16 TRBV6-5 CASSYSMRGGLNEQFF